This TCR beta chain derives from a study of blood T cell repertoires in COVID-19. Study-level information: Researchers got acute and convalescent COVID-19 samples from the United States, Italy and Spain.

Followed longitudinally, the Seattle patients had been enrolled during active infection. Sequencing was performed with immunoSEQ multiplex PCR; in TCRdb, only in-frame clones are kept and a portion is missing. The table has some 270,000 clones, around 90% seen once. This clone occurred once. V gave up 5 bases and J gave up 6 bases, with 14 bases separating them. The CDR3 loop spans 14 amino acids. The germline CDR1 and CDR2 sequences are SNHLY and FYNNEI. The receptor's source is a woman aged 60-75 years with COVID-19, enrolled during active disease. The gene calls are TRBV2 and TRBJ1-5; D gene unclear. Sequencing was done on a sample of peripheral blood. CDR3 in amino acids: CASSISLGSQPQHF. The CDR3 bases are TGTGCCAGCAGTATTTCCCTTGGGAGTCAGCCCCAGCATTTT.